This passage covers 7 T cell receptor beta chains from one sample sequenced in a study of T-cell memory formation after mild COVID-19. Via MiXCR, TCRdb re-called the 5' RACE reads, giving one row per CDR3 protein. The sample has some 490,000 distinct CDR3 sequences, around a sixth seen once. The sequencing input was PBMCs or a T cell subset sorted from them (not recorded which). Every receptor here comes from an adult woman who had mild COVID-19 (a few samples of this study predate the infection). Cell type and time point are not known.

This clonotype was seen only a few times. CDR3 sequence (DNA): TGTGCCAGCAGGAGCGGGAGCCTCAATGAGCAGTTCTTC. It yields the protein CASRSGSLNEQFF. The chain joins TRBV12-3 or TRBV12-4 to TRBJ2-1; 8 bases line up with TRBD2. The CDR3 is made up of 13 amino acids. V dropped 6 bases and J dropped 6; count of bases not matched to a gene: 4.

This clonotype was seen a handful of times. This chain joins TRBV19 and TRBJ2-7; D is undetermined. The length of the CDR3 is 12 residues. Germline CDR1 reads LNHDA; CDR2 reads SQIVND (reference sequence). The V and J ends lost 7 bases and 5 bases respectively, with 12 bases between them. CDR3 coding DNA: TGTGCCAGTAAGGCAGGTCCGGACGAGCAGTACTTC. The encoded protein is CASKAGPDEQYF.

This clonotype was observed a few times. The chain joins TRBV7-3 to TRBJ2-2; 10 nucleotides align to TRBD2. This CDR3 has 16 amino acids. Germline values: CDR1 SGHTA, CDR2 FQGTGA. V dropped 6 bases and J dropped 6; count of bases not matched to a gene: 10. CDR3 amino acids: CASSYTGLAESGELFF. The DNA for the CDR3 is TGTGCCAGCAGTTATACAGGACTAGCGGAATCCGGGGAGCTGTTTTTT.

This clonotype was observed a few times. CDR3 sequence (DNA): TGTGCCAGCAGCTTGGGATTATCGGGAGAAAAACTGTTTTTT. Amino acids: CASSLGLSGEKLFF. The chain has TRBV7-8 and TRBJ1-4; no firm D call. CDR3 size: 14 residues. CDR1 and CDR2 (germline): SGHVS, FQNEAQ. Trimming removed 3 bases from V and 8 bases from J, with 13 bases in between.

This clonotype occurred a few times. The CDR3 here is CATSDVAGGHNEQFF. The CDR3 DNA reads TGTGCCACCAGTGATGTAGCGGGGGGACACAATGAGCAGTTCTTC. The V gene is TRBV24-1, the J gene TRBJ2-1; 10 bases map to TRBD2. From germline, CDR1 is KGHDR and CDR2 SFDVKD. This CDR3 region has 15 residues. Trimming cost V 3 bases and J 5 bases; bases outside gene matches: 3.

This clonotype was seen more than once but under ten times. The gene calls are TRBV12-3 or TRBV12-4 and TRBJ2-2; D possibly corresponds to TRBD1 (6 bases). V lost 6 bases and J 4 bases, leaving 18 bases between the germline ends. The CDR3 is 16 residues long. This CDR3 is CASRKSLDSLTGELFF. As DNA, the CDR3 is TGTGCCAGCAGAAAAAGCCTGGACAGCCTCACCGGGGAGCTGTTTTTT.

CDR3 loop: CASSFASGGDNTQYF. The CDR3 DNA reads TGCGCCAGCAGCTTCGCTAGCGGGGGTGACAATACGCAGTATTTT. The V call is TRBV5-1, the J call TRBJ2-3; 10 bases align to TRBD2. CDR1 and CDR2 (germline): SGHRS, YFSETQ. The CDR3 extends over 15 amino acids. The V and J ends lost 2 bases and 7 bases, in that order; junction bases with no gene match: 7.